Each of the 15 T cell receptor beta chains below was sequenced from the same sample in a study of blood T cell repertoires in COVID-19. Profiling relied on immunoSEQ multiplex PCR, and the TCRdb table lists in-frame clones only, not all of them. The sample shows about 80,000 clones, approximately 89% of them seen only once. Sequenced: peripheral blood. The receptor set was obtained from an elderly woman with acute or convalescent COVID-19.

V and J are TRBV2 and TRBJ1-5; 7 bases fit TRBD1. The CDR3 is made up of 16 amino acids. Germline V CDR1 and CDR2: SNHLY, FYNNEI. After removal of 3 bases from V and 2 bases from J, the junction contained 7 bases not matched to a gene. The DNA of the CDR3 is TGTGCCAGCAGTGATCCCCACAGGGGTGGCAATCAGCCCCAGCATTTT. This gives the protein CASSDPHRGGNQPQHF.

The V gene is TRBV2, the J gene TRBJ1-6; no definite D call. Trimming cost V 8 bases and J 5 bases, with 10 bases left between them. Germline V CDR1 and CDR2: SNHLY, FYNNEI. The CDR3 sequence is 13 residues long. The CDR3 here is CASRPGNNSPLHF. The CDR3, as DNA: TGTGCCAGCCGCCCAGGAAATAATTCACCCCTCCACTTT.

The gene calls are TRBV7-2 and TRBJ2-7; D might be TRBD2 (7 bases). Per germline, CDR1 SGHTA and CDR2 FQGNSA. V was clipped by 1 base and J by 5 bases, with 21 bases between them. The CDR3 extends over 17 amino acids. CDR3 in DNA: TGTGCCAGCAGCTTAGTAGGGGGGGGACTCGTGGCGCACGAGCAGTACTTC. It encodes CASSLVGGGLVAHEQYF.

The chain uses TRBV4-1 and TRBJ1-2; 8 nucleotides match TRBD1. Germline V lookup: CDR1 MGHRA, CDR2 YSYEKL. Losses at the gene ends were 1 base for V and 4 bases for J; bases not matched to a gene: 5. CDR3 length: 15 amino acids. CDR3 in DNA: TGCGCCAGCAGCCAAGCAGCGGGACAGGCCTATGGCTACACCTTC. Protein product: CASSQAAGQAYGYTF.

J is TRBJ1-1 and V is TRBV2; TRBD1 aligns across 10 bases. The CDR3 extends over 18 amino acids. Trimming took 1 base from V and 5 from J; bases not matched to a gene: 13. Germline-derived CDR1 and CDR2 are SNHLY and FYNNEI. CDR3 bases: TGTGCCAGCAGTGAAGGGGAACGGCCGACAGGGGGCTTGACTGAAGCTTTCTTT. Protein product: CASSEGERPTGGLTEAFF.

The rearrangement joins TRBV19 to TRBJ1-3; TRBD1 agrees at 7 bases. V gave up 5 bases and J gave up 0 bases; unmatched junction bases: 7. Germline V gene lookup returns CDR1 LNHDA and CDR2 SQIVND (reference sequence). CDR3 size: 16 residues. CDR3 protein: CASSAWGTVSGNTIYF. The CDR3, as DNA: TGTGCCAGTAGTGCCTGGGGGACAGTCTCTGGAAACACCATATATTTT.

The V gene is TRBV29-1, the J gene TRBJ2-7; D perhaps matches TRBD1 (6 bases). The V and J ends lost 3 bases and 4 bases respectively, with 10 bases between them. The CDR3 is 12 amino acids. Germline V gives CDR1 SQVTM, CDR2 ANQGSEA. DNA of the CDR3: TGCAGCGTTGAGAACAGGGATTACGAGCAGTACTTC. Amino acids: CSVENRDYEQYF.

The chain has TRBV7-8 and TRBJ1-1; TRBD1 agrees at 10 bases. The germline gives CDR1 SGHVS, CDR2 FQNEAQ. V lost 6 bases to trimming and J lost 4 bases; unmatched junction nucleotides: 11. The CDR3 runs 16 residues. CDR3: CASRKSWDRGSTEAFF. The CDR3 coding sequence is TGTGCCAGCAGAAAATCTTGGGACAGGGGCTCCACTGAAGCTTTCTTT.

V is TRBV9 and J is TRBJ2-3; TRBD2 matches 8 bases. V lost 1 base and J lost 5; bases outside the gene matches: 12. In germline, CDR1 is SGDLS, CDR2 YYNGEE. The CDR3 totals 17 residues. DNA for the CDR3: TGTGCCAGCAGCGTACTGGGGAGCGGGGGTTCCGGAGATACGCAGTATTTT. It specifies CASSVLGSGGSGDTQYF.

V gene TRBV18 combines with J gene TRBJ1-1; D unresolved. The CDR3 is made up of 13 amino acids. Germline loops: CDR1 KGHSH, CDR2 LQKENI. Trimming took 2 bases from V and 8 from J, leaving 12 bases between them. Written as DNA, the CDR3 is TGTGCCAGCTCACCATCAATTACAGTCGAAGCTTTCTTT. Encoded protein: CASSPSITVEAFF.

CDR3 region: CASSPFGQGVTEQYF. The CDR3 coding sequence is TGTGCCAGCAGCCCCTTTGGGCAGGGTGTCACCGAGCAGTACTTC. J is TRBJ2-7 and V is TRBV7-6; TRBD1 might be the D (5 bases). The CDR3 spans 15 residues. Looked up from germline, CDR1 is SGHVS and CDR2 is FNYEAQ. V lost 5 bases and J lost 6, with 20 bases in between.

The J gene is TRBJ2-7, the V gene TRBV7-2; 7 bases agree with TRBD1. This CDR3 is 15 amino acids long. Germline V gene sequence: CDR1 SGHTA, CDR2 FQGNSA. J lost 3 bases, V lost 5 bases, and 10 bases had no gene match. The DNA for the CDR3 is TGTGCCAGCAGCCTAGGACAGGCGGATAGCTACGAGCAGTACTTC. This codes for CASSLGQADSYEQYF.

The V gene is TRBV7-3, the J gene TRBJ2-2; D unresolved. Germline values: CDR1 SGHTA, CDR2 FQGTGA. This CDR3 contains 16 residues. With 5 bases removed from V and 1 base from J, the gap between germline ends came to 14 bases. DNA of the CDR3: TGTGCCAGCAGCGCCCAGAACATTCAGAACACCGGGGAGCTGTTTTTT. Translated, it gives CASSAQNIQNTGELFF.

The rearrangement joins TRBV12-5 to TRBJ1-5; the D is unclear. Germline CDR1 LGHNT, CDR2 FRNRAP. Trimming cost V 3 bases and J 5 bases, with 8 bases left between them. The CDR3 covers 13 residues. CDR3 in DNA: TGTGCTAGTGGTTTTGAGAGGGATCAGCCCCAGCATTTT. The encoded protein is CASGFERDQPQHF.

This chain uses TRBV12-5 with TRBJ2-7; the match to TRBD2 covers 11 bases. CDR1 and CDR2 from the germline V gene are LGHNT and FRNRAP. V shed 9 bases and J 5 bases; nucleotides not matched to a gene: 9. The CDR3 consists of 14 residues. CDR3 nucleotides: TGTGCTAGGAGCTCTAGCGGGAGGCTGGACGAGCAGTACTTC. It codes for CARSSSGRLDEQYF.